The clone carrying this T cell receptor (beta chain) was counted only a few times. This entry comes from a study of T cells in Graves' hyperthyroidism and ophthalmopathy. Study-wide context: Before any treatment, at initial diagnosis, peripheral blood was collected.

Trimming cost V 2 bases and J 7 bases, with 12 bases left between them. In germline, CDR1 is SQVTM, CDR2 ANQGSEA. The CDR3 spans 12 residues. Initially, at the first diagnosis of hyperthyroidism and before any ophthalmopathy symptoms, blood was sampled. RNA transcripts provided the source from which TCR beta CDR3 regions were amplified. RT-PCR in the first round (using the HTBI primer set) targeted the TCR CDR3. TCRdb re-derived calls from the multiplex PCR reads in MiXCR, one entry per CDR3 protein. The sample lists approximately 600,000 distinct CDR3 sequences, roughly 14% seen once, with under 7% in the top ten.

This receptor was identified in a woman aged 30 to 39 with Graves' hyperthyroidism that later progressed to Graves' ophthalmopathy. Sequenced material: blood. V usage is TRBV29-1 and J usage is TRBJ2-7; no definite D call. This chain's CDR3 is CSVELGFQEQYF. CDR3 DNA sequence: TGCAGCGTTGAATTGGGGTTTCAGGAGCAGTACTTC.